This T cell receptor beta chain was obtained from a study of blood T cells in healthy people across ages. Points on this clonotype: Its antigen remains unknown.

Every donor contributed roughly 10 milliliters of peripheral blood by blood draw. Through a sample-barcoded 5' primer and a J-beta primer mix, a second PCR was run for 7 to 11 cycles. Each of the samples gave a minimum of 3 million paired-end reads that contained CDR3. One entry per CDR3 protein results from TCRdb running MiXCR on the 5' RACE reads. The top ten clones hold about 42% of a sample with more than 650,000 distinct CDR3 sequences, around half of them seen once. Points from the study as a whole: Getting older went along with TCR beta diversity per million T cells dropping roughly linearly. Naive T cell percentage by flow cytometry tracked strongly with beta diversity.

The material sequenced was blood. The source is an elderly man in good health.

The CDR3, as DNA: TGTGCCAGCCCGGACACCTACGAGCAGTACTTC. Translated: CASPDTYEQYF. The rearrangement links TRBV2 to TRBJ2-7; possibly TRBD1 for D (5 bases). Germline V gives CDR1 SNHLY, CDR2 FYNNEI. The CDR3 consists of 11 residues. Trimming left V 8 bases short and J 2 bases short, with 7 bases between.